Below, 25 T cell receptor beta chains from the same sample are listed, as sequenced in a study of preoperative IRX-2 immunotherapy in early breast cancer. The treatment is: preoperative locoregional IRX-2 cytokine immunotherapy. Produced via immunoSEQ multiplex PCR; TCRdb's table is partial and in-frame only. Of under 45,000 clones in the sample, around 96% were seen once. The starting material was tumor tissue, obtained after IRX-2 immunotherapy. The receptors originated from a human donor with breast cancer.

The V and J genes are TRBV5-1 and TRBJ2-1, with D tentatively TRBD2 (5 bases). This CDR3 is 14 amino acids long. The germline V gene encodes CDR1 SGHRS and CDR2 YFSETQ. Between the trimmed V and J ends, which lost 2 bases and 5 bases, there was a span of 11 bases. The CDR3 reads CASSFDGNNNEQFF. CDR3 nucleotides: TGCGCCAGCAGCTTCGACGGGAACAACAATGAGCAGTTCTTC.

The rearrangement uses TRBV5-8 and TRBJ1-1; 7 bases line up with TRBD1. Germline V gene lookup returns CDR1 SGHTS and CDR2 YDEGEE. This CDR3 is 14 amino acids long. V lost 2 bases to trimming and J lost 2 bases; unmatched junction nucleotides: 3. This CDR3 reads CASSLHRGNTEAFF. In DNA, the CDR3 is TGTGCCAGCAGCTTACACAGGGGAAACACTGAAGCTTTCTTT.

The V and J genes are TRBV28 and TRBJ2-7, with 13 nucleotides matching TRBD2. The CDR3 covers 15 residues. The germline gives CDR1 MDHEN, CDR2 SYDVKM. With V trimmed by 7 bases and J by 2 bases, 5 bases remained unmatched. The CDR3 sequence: CASTRGTSGAYEQYF. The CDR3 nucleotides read TGTGCCAGCACCCGTGGGACTAGCGGGGCCTACGAGCAGTACTTC.

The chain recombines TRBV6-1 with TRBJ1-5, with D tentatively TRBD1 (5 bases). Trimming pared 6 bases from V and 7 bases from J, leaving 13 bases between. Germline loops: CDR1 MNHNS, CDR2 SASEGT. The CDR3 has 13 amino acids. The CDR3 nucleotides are TGTGCCAGCAGCGCAGGGATTTGGCAGCCCCAGCATTTT. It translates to CASSAGIWQPQHF.

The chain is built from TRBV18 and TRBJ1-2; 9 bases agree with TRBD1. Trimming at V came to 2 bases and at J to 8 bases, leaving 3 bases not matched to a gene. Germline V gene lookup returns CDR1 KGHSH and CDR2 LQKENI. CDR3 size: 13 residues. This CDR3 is CASSPRTGDGYTF. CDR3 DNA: TGTGCCAGCTCACCAAGGACAGGGGACGGCTACACCTTC.

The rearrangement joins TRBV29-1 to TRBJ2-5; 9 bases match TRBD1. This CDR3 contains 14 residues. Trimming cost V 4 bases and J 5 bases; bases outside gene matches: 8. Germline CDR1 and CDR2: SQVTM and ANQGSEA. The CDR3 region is CSVGDRGGDETQYF. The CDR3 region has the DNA TGCAGCGTTGGCGACAGGGGGGGTGATGAGACCCAGTACTTC.

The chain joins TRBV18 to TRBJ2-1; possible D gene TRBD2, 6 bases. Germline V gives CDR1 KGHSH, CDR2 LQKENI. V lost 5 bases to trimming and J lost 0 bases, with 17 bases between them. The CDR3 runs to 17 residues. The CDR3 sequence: CASSKELSGSSYNEQFF. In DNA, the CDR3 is TGTGCCAGCTCAAAAGAATTAAGCGGGTCCTCCTACAATGAGCAGTTCTTC.

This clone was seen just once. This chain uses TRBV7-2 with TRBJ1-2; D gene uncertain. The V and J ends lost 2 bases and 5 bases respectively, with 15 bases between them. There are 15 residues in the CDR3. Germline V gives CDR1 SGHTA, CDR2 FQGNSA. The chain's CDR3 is CASSLFSETIYGYTF. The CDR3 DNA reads TGTGCCAGCAGCTTATTTAGCGAGACGATATATGGCTACACCTTC.

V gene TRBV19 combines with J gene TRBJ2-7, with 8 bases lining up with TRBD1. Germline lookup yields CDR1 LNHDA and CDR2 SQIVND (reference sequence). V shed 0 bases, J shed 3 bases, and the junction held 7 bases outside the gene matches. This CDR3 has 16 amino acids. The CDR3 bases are TGTGCCAGTAGTATAGATGCTGGGACAGGAAGCTACGAGCAGTACTTC. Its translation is CASSIDAGTGSYEQYF.

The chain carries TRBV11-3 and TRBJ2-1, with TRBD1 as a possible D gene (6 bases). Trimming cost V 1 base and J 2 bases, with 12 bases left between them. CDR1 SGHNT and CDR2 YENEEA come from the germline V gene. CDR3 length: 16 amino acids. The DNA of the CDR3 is TGTGCCAGCAGCTTAGGTGGGCCAGGGGCCTACAATGAGCAGTTCTTC. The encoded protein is CASSLGGPGAYNEQFF.

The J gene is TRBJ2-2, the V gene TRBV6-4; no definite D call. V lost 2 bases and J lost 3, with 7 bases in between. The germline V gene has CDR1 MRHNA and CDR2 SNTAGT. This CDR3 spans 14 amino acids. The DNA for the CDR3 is TGTGCCAGCAGTGACGAAGTAGACACCGGGGAGCTGTTTTTT. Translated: CASSDEVDTGELFF.

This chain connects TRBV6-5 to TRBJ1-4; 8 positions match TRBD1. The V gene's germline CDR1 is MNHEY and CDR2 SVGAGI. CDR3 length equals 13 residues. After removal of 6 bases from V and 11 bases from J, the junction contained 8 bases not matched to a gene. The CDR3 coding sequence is TGTGCCAGCAGCTCTCGACAGGGGCCTAAACTGTTTTTT. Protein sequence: CASSSRQGPKLFF.

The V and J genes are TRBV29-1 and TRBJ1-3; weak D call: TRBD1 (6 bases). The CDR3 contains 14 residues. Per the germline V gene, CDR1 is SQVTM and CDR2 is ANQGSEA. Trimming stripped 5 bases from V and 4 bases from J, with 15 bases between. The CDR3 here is CSVQFRTAGNTIYF. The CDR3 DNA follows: TGCAGCGTTCAGTTTCGGACAGCAGGAAACACCATATATTTT.

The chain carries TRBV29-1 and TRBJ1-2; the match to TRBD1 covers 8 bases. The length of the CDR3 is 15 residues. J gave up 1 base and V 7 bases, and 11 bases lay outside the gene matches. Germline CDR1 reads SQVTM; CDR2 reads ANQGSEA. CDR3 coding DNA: TGCAGCGCATTTTTTCCAGGGGGCAGTAACTATGGCTACACCTTC. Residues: CSAFFPGGSNYGYTF.

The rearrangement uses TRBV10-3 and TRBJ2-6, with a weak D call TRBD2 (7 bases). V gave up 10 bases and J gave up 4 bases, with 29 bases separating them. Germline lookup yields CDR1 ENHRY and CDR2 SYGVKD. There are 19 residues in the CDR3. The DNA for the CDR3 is TGTGCCACCTTAGACCCCCCAGTTGGGGGGGGGCAAGGGGCCAACGTCCTGACTTTC. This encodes CATLDPPVGGGQGANVLTF.

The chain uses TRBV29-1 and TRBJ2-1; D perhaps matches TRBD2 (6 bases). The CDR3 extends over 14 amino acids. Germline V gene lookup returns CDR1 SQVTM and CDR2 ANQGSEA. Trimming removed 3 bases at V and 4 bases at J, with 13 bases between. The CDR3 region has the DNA TGCAGCGTTGACCGGGAGCAAAGTTACAATGAGCAGTTCTTC. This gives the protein CSVDREQSYNEQFF.

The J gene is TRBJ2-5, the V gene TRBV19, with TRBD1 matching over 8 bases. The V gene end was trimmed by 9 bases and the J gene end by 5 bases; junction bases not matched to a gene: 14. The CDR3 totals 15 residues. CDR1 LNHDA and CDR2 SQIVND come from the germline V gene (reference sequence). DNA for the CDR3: TGTGCCAGCGCGGCCGACAGGGGTCAACCGGAGACCCAGTACTTC. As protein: CASAADRGQPETQYF. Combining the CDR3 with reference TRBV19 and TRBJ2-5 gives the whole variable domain DGGITQSPKYLFRKEGQNVTLSCEQNLNHDAMYWYRQDPGQGLRLIYYSQIVNDFQKGDIAEGYSVSREKKESFPLTVTSAQKNPTAFYLCASAADRGQPETQYFGPGTRLLVL.

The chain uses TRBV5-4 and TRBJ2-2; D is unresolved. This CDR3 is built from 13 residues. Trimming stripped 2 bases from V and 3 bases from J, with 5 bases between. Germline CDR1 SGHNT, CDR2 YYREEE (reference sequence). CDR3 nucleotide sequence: TGTGCCAGCAGCTTCAGAGACACCGGGGAGCTGTTTTTT. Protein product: CASSFRDTGELFF.

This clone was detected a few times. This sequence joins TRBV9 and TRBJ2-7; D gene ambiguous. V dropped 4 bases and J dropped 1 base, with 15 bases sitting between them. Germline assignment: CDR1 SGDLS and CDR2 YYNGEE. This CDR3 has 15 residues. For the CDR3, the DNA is TGTGCCAGCAGCCCCCCAGGCACCCTATCCTACGAGCAGTACTTC. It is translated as CASSPPGTLSYEQYF.

The DNA for the CDR3 is TGTGCCAGTAGTATCCCGGGGAAAGTCGCCGGGGAGCTGTTTTTT. Amino acids: CASSIPGKVAGELFF. The V call is TRBV19, the J call TRBJ2-2; possibly TRBD2 for D (5 bases). The CDR3 covers 15 residues. V gave up 3 bases and J gave up 6 bases, with 14 bases separating them. Per germline, CDR1 LNHDA and CDR2 SQIVND (reference sequence). Variable domain in full (rest from reference TRBV19 and TRBJ2-2): DGGITQSPKYLFRKEGQNVTLSCEQNLNHDAMYWYRQDPGQGLRLIYYSQIVNDFQKGDIAEGYSVSREKKESFPLTVTSAQKNPTAFYLCASSIPGKVAGELFFGEGSRLTVL.

CDR3 DNA: TGTGCCAGCTCCGGGGAGAAGGAGGCCCAGCATTTT. Translating gives CASSGEKEAQHF. The J gene is TRBJ1-5, the V gene TRBV18, with no clear D. The V end lost 6 bases, the J end lost 11 bases, and 14 bases lay between the germline ends. Germline CDR1 and CDR2: KGHSH and LQKENI. CDR3 length: 12 amino acids.

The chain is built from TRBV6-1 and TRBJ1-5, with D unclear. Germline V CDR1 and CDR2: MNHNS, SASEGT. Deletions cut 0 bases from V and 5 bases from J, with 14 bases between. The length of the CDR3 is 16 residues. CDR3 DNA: TGTGCCAGCAGTGAAGCTATTGTTCGGGTCCATCAGCCCCAGCATTTT. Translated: CASSEAIVRVHQPQHF.

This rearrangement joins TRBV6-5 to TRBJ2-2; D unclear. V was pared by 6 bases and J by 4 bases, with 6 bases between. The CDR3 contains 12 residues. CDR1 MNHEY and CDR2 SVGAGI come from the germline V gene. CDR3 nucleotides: TGTGCCAGCAGCAGTACCACCGGGGAGCTGTTTTTT. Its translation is CASSSTTGELFF.

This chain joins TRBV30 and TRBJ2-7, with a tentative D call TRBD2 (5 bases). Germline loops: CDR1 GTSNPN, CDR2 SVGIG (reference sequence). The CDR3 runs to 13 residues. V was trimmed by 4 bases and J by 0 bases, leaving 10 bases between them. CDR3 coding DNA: TGTGCCTGGATTAGCGTCAACTCCTACGAGCAGTACTTC. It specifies CAWISVNSYEQYF.

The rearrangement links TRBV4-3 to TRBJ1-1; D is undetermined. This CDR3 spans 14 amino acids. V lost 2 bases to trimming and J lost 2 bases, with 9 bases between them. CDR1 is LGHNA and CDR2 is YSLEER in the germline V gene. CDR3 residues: CASSQWLLNTEAFF. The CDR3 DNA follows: TGCGCCAGCAGCCAATGGCTTTTAAACACTGAAGCTTTCTTT.